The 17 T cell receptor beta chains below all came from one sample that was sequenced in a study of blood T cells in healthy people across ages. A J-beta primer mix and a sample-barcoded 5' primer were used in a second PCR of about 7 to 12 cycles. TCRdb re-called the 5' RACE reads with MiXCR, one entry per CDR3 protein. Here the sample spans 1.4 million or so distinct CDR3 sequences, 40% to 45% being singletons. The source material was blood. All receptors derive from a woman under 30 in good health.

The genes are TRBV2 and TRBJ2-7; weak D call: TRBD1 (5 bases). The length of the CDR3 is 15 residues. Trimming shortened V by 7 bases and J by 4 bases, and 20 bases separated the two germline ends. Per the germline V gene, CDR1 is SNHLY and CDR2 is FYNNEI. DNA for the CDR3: TGTGCCAGCAAGCCCAGGCAGGGCGCCTCTTACGAGCAGTACTTC. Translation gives CASKPRQGASYEQYF.

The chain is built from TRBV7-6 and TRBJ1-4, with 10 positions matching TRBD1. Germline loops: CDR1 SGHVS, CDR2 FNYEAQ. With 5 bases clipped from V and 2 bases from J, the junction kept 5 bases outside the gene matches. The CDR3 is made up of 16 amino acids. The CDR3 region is CASSRVGQGTNEKLFF. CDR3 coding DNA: TGTGCCAGCAGCCGGGTGGGACAGGGGACTAATGAAAAACTGTTTTTT.

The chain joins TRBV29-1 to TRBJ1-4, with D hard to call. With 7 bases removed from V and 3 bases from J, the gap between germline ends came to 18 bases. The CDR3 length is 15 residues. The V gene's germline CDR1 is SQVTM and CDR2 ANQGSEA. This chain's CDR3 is CSAQGGFGSNEKLFF. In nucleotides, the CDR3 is TGCAGCGCCCAAGGAGGATTCGGGTCTAATGAAAAACTGTTTTTT.

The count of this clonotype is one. CDR3 nucleotide sequence: TGTGCCAGCAGTTTGATCAGGGGGCTGAGAAATCAGCCCCAGCATTTT. This translates into CASSLIRGLRNQPQHF. The V gene is TRBV6-2 or TRBV6-3, the J gene TRBJ1-5; 8 bases are shared with TRBD1. Unmatched junction bases numbered 9, after V lost 4 bases and J lost 4 bases. This CDR3 spans 16 amino acids. The germline V gene encodes CDR1 MNHEY and CDR2 SVGEGT.

CDR3 protein: CASSFFRGYYEQYF. The CDR3 bases are TGTGCCAGCAGTTTCTTCCGGGGTTACTACGAGCAGTACTTC. V usage is TRBV12-3 or TRBV12-4 and J usage is TRBJ2-7; D may be TRBD2 (5 bases). V was cut by 3 bases and J by 3 bases, with 12 bases left in between. CDR3 length: 14 residues.

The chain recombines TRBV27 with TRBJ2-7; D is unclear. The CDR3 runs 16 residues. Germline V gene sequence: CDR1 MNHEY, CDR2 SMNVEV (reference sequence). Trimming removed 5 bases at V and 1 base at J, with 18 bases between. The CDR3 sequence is CASSPEPVFGSYEQYF. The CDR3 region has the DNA TGTGCCAGCAGTCCGGAACCAGTATTCGGGTCCTACGAGCAGTACTTC.

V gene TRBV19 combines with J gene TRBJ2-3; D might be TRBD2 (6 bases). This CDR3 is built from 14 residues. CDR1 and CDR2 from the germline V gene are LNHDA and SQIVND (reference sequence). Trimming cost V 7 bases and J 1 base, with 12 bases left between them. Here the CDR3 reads CASMMWGGTDTQYF. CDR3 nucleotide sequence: TGTGCCAGTATGATGTGGGGGGGCACAGATACGCAGTATTTT.

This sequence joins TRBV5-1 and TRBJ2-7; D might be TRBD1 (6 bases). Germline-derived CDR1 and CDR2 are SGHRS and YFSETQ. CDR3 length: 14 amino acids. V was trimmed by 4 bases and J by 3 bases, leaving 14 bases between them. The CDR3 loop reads CASSVDRRNYEQYF. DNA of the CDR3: TGCGCCAGCAGCGTCGACAGGAGGAACTACGAGCAGTACTTC. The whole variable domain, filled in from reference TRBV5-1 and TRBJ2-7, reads KAGVTQTPRYLIKTRGQQVTLSCSPISGHRSVSWYQQTPGQGLQFLFEYFSETQRNKGNFPGRFSGRQFSNSRSEMNVSTLELGDSALYLCASSVDRRNYEQYFGPGTRLTVT.

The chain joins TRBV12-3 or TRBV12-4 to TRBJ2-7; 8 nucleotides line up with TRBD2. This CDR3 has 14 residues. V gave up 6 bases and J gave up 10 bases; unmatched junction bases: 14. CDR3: CASRKIAGTNDQYF. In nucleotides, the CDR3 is TGTGCCAGCAGGAAGATAGCGGGGACTAATGACCAGTACTTC.

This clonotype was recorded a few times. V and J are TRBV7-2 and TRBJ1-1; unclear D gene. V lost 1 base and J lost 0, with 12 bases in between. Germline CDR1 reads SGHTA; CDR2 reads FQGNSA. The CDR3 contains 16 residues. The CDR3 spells CASSLVRNNMNTEAFF. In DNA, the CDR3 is TGTGCCAGCAGCTTAGTCCGTAACAACATGAACACTGAAGCTTTCTTT.

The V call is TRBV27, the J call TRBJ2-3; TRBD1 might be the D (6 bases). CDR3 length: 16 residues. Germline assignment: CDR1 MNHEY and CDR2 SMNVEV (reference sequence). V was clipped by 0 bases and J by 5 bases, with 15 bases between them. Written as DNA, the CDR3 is TGTGCCAGCAGTTTATCGCCAGGGGTGGCGGGAGATACGCAGTATTTT. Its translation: CASSLSPGVAGDTQYF.

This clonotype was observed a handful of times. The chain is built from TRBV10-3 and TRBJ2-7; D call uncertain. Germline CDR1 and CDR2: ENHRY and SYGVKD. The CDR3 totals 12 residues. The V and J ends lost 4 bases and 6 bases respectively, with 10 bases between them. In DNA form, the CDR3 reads TGTGCCATCAGTGTTCCCGGTCGCGAGCAGTACTTC. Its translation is CAISVPGREQYF.

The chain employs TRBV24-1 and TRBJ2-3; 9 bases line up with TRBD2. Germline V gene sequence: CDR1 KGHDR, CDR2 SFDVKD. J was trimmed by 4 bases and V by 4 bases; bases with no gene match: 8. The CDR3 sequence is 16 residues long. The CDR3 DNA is TGTGCCACCAGTGACCCCGCGGGGGGGTGGGCAGATACGCAGTATTTT. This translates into CATSDPAGGWADTQYF.

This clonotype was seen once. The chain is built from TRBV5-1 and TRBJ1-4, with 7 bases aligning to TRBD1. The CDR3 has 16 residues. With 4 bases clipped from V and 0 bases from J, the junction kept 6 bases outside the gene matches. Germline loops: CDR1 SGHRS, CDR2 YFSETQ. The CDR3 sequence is CASSRRDSATNEKLFF. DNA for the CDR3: TGCGCCAGCAGCAGGCGGGACAGTGCAACTAATGAAAAACTGTTTTTT. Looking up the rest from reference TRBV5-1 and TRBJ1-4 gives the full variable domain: KAGVTQTPRYLIKTRGQQVTLSCSPISGHRSVSWYQQTPGQGLQFLFEYFSETQRNKGNFPGRFSGRQFSNSRSEMNVSTLELGDSALYLCASSRRDSATNEKLFFGSGTQLSVL.

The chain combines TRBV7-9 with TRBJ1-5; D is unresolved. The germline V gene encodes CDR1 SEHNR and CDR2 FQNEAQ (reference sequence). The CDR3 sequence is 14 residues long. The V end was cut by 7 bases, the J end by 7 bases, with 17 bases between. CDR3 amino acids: CASTFGGAEQPQHF. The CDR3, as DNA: TGTGCCAGCACCTTCGGAGGTGCGGAGCAGCCCCAGCATTTT. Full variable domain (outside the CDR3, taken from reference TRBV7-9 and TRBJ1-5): DTGVSQNPRHKITKRGQNVTFRCDPISEHNRLYWYRQTLGQGPEFLTYFQNEAQLEKSRLLSDRFSAERPKGSFSTLEIQRTEQGDSAMYLCASTFGGAEQPQHFGDGTRLSIL.

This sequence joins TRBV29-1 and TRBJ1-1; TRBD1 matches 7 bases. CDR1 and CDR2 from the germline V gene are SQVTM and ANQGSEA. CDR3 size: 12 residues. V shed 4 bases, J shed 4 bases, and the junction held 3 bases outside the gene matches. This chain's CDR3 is CSVGEGATEAFF. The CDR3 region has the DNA TGCAGCGTTGGCGAGGGGGCCACTGAAGCTTTCTTT.

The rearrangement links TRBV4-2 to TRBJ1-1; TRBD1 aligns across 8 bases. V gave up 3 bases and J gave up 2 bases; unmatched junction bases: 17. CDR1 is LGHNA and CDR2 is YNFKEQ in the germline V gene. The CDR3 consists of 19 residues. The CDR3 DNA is TGTGCCAGCAGCCAGCCGGGGGGGCTCCGGGACAGGCATAACACTGAAGCTTTCTTT. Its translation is CASSQPGGLRDRHNTEAFF.